Below, 21 T cell receptor beta chains from the same sample are listed, as sequenced in a study of blood T cell repertoires in COVID-19. Using immunoSEQ multiplex PCR, the repertoire was profiled, and TCRdb retains in-frame clones only, with some absent. The sample includes about 110,000 clones, under 85% of them seen just once. Sequenced: peripheral blood. These receptors were obtained from a woman aged 55-75 years with acute or convalescent COVID-19.

This clone showed up just once. The chain combines TRBV3-1 (or the pseudogene TRBV3-2) with TRBJ1-1; 9 positions agree with TRBD1. The CDR3 is 15 residues long. Trimming removed 4 bases from V and 4 bases from J; junction bases left unmatched: 7. From germline, CDR1 is LGHDT and CDR2 YNNKEL (reference sequence). The CDR3, as DNA: TGTGCCAGCAGCCGAGAGACAGGGGGGGTCACTGAAGCTTTCTTT. It translates to CASSRETGGVTEAFF.

This rearrangement joins TRBV6-5 to TRBJ2-1; D perhaps matches TRBD1 (6 bases). The CDR3 sequence is 14 residues long. The germline V and J ends were trimmed by 2 bases and 5 bases, with 10 bases remaining between them. Germline-derived CDR1 and CDR2 are MNHEY and SVGAGI. CDR3 bases: TGTGCCAGCAGTTACGGGGGCGTCCACAATGAGCAGTTCTTC. Its translation is CASSYGGVHNEQFF.

J is TRBJ2-5 and V is TRBV28; D unresolved. The V end lost 5 bases, the J end lost 4 bases, and 8 bases lay between the germline ends. The CDR3 length is 12 residues. The germline V gene has CDR1 MDHEN and CDR2 SYDVKM. The CDR3 sequence: CASSLLRETQYF. In DNA, the CDR3 is TGTGCCAGCAGTCTCCTGAGAGAGACCCAGTACTTC.

The gene calls are TRBV7-2 and TRBJ1-6, with D perhaps matching TRBD1 (5 bases). Germline CDR1 is SGHTA and CDR2 is FQGNSA. Trimming stripped 5 bases from V and 8 bases from J, with 13 bases between. The CDR3 is 14 amino acids. The CDR3 loop is CASSPRPRDSPLHF. CDR3 bases: TGTGCCAGCAGCCCCCGGCCCAGGGATTCACCCCTCCACTTT.

This sequence joins TRBV12-3 or TRBV12-4 and TRBJ1-2; TRBD1 matches at 7 bases. J was trimmed by 8 bases and V by 6 bases; bases with no gene match: 9. The CDR3 contains 13 residues. DNA of the CDR3: TGTGCCAGCAGCGTCTCCGGGACAGACGGCTACACCTTC. This encodes CASSVSGTDGYTF.

A single count supports this clone. The chain links TRBV7-3 to TRBJ2-1; 10 bases line up with TRBD2. The CDR3 has 18 residues. Germline V CDR1 and CDR2: SGHTA, FQGTGA. The trim removed 1 base at V and 7 bases at J, leaving 13 bases unmatched. DNA of the CDR3: TGTGCCAGCAGCTTAATAGCGGGAGGCCGAGGGACGACGAATGAGCAGTTCTTC. It translates to CASSLIAGGRGTTNEQFF.

This rearrangement joins TRBV6-1 to TRBJ2-7, with TRBD2 as a possible D gene (5 bases). Germline CDR1 reads MNHNS; CDR2 reads SASEGT. V gave up 2 bases and J gave up 2 bases, with 10 bases separating them. The CDR3 consists of 14 residues. CDR3 DNA: TGTGCCAGCAGTGAACTGAGGACTGCCTACGAGCAGTACTTC. Its protein product is CASSELRTAYEQYF.

This clone has just one count. V gene TRBV6-6 combines with J gene TRBJ2-2; D gene unclear. Germline V lookup: CDR1 MNHNY, CDR2 SVGAGI (reference sequence). This CDR3 region has 17 residues. Trimming left V 5 bases short and J 2 bases short, with 18 bases between. The DNA for the CDR3 is TGTGCCAGCAGTCAGGATACAGCAACCCTCAACACCGGGGAGCTGTTTTTT. Amino acids: CASSQDTATLNTGELFF.

This sequence joins TRBV11-3 and TRBJ2-2; D is unclear. The germline V gene has CDR1 SGHNT and CDR2 YENEEA. The CDR3 runs 14 residues. The V end was cut by 3 bases, the J end by 2 bases, with 7 bases between. The chain's CDR3 is CASSLAVNTGELFF. The CDR3 DNA reads as TGTGCCAGCAGCTTGGCAGTAAACACCGGGGAGCTGTTTTTT.

V is TRBV11-2 and J is TRBJ2-7; TRBD2 matches at 12 bases. The CDR3 has 15 amino acids. J gave up 4 bases and V 6 bases, and 7 bases lay outside the gene matches. The germline V gene encodes CDR1 SGHAT and CDR2 FQNNGV. The CDR3 DNA is TGTGCCAGCAGGCCACTAGCGGGGGGAAAATACGAGCAGTACTTC. As protein: CASRPLAGGKYEQYF.

V and J are TRBV5-1 and TRBJ1-5; 8 bases agree with TRBD1. This CDR3 has 16 amino acids. Germline V gene sequence: CDR1 SGHRS, CDR2 YFSETQ. The V and J ends lost 4 bases and 4 bases, in that order; junction bases with no gene match: 10. This CDR3 is CASSPGTGAMNQPQHF. DNA of the CDR3: TGCGCCAGCAGCCCGGGGACAGGAGCCATGAATCAGCCCCAGCATTTT. Complete variable domain (other parts from reference TRBV5-1 and TRBJ1-5): KAGVTQTPRYLIKTRGQQVTLSCSPISGHRSVSWYQQTPGQGLQFLFEYFSETQRNKGNFPGRFSGRQFSNSRSEMNVSTLELGDSALYLCASSPGTGAMNQPQHFGDGTRLSIL.

This chain joins TRBV5-6 and TRBJ2-1; a weak D match, TRBD1 (6 bases). The V end was cut by 5 bases, the J end by 15 bases, with 12 bases between. This CDR3 is built from 10 residues. Germline CDR1 SGHDT, CDR2 YYEEEE. CDR3: CASRGQRLFF. The CDR3 DNA follows: TGTGCCAGCAGGGGACAAAGGCTGTTCTTC. Full variable domain (rest looked up from reference TRBV5-6 and TRBJ2-1): DAGVTQSPTHLIKTRGQQVTLRCSPKSGHDTVSWYQQALGQGPQFIFQYYEEEERQRGNFPDRFSGHQFPNYSSELNVNALLLGDSALYLCASRGQRLFFGPGTRLTVL.

This clone was counted a single time. The chain is built from TRBV9 and TRBJ2-7; weak D call: TRBD2 (6 bases). CDR1 and CDR2 from the germline V gene are SGDLS and YYNGEE. The ends were cut back, 0 bases at V and 1 base at J, with 14 bases in the middle. This CDR3 contains 16 residues. The DNA for the CDR3 is TGTGCCAGCAGCGTAGATCCAGCGGGTGGTTCCTACGAGCAGTACTTC. It yields the protein CASSVDPAGGSYEQYF.

The gene calls are TRBV14 and TRBJ1-1, with 10 bases matching TRBD1. V lost 0 bases, J lost 5 bases, and 0 bases stayed unmatched. From germline, CDR1 is SGHDN and CDR2 FVKESK. This CDR3 spans 14 amino acids. The CDR3 DNA reads TGTGCCAGCAGCCAAGAGGGACAGGGGACTGAAGCTTTCTTT. Protein product: CASSQEGQGTEAFF. Combining the CDR3 with reference TRBV14 and TRBJ1-1 gives the whole variable domain EAGVTQFPSHSVIEKGQTVTLRCDPISGHDNLYWYRRVMGKEIKFLLHFVKESKQDESGMPNNRFLAERTGGTYSTLKVQPAELEDSGVYFCASSQEGQGTEAFFGQGTRLTVV.

The rearrangement joins TRBV11-2 to TRBJ1-5, with D unresolved. This CDR3 region has 15 residues. CDR1 is SGHAT, CDR2 FQNNGV, per germline. V dropped 1 base and J dropped 7 bases, with 14 bases sitting between them. CDR3 nucleotide sequence: TGTGCCAGCAGCTTAGCTCCGGGAGGGTTGCAGCCCCAGCATTTT. Its translation: CASSLAPGGLQPQHF.

The chain recombines TRBV18 with TRBJ1-2, with D hard to call. Germline values: CDR1 KGHSH, CDR2 LQKENI. Trimming left V 0 bases short and J 3 bases short, with 8 bases between. The length of the CDR3 is 14 residues. CDR3: CASSPPTGYYGYTF. For the CDR3, the DNA is TGTGCCAGCTCACCACCGACCGGGTACTATGGCTACACCTTC.

This clone was counted a single time. The chain is built from TRBV6-5 and TRBJ1-5; D uncertain. The CDR3 contains 11 residues. CDR1 and CDR2 from the germline V gene are MNHEY and SVGAGI. Trimming took 7 bases from V and 3 from J, leaving 4 bases between them. CDR3 loop: CASTSNQPQHF. The CDR3 region has the DNA TGTGCCAGCACCTCCAATCAGCCCCAGCATTTT.

The CDR3 DNA reads as TGTGCCAGCTCACCCGGACTAGAAGGCGAGCAGTACTTC. Translation: CASSPGLEGEQYF. The chain uses TRBV18 and TRBJ2-7; 7 bases fit TRBD2. Germline-derived CDR1 and CDR2 are KGHSH and LQKENI. The CDR3 has 13 residues. V lost 3 bases, J lost 6 bases, and 5 bases stayed unmatched.

The CDR3 loop is CAISEYGTLGSEQYF. The CDR3 DNA reads as TGTGCCATCAGTGAGTACGGGACACTAGGGAGCGAGCAGTACTTC. This sequence joins TRBV10-3 and TRBJ2-7; the D gene is possibly TRBD1 (6 bases). V lost 1 base and J lost 6, with 16 bases in between. CDR3 length: 15 residues. Germline CDR1 reads ENHRY; CDR2 reads SYGVKD.

The CDR3 DNA sequence: TGTGCCAGCAGTTTAGGCACCATGAACACTGAAGCTTTCTTT. It is translated as CASSLGTMNTEAFF. The chain joins TRBV27 to TRBJ1-1; D is unclear. Germline CDR1 reads MNHEY; CDR2 reads SMNVEV (reference sequence). V gave up 2 bases and J gave up 0 bases, with 7 bases separating them. The CDR3 spans 14 residues.

Only a few counts were recorded for this clone. The CDR3 region has the DNA TGCGCCAGCAGCTTGGTGAGGGAAGATTCGGGCTACACCTTC. This sequence encodes CASSLVREDSGYTF. V usage is TRBV5-1 and J usage is TRBJ1-2; D gene uncertain. The V gene lost 0 bases and the J gene lost 8 bases, with 14 bases spanning the gap. Looked up from germline, CDR1 is SGHRS and CDR2 is YFSETQ. This CDR3 is built from 14 residues.